These 20 T cell receptor beta chains were sequenced from one sample in a study of blood T cell repertoires in COVID-19. Clones were read by immunoSEQ multiplex PCR, and TCRdb kept only the in-frame ones, dropping some. The repertoire holds around 220,000 clones, 75% to 95% seen once, with around 2% in the top ten. Specimen: PBMCs or T cells enriched from blood (not recorded which). Every receptor here comes from a woman aged 18-29 years who had recovered from COVID-19.

The gene calls are TRBV25-1 and TRBJ1-5, with 8 bases that match TRBD1. Germline assignment: CDR1 MGHDK and CDR2 SYGVNS. The V segment lost 1 base and the J segment 3 bases; nucleotides outside the gene matches: 5. The CDR3 extends over 16 amino acids. DNA for the CDR3: TGTGCCAGCAGTGAATTTCGGGACAGGCCCAATCAGCCCCAGCATTTT. Its translation: CASSEFRDRPNQPQHF.

This clone was counted only a few times. The chain is built from TRBV11-2 and TRBJ1-6, with 12 bases aligning to TRBD1. Germline-derived CDR1 and CDR2 are SGHAT and FQNNGV. This CDR3 region has 15 residues. The trim removed 4 bases at V and 9 bases at J, leaving 4 bases unmatched. The CDR3 sequence: CASSWGTGGGSPLHF. The CDR3 DNA follows: TGTGCCAGCAGCTGGGGGACAGGGGGCGGTTCACCCCTCCACTTT.

This chain joins TRBV28 and TRBJ1-2, with 7 bases fitting TRBD1. The CDR3 spans 16 residues. The germline V gene encodes CDR1 MDHEN and CDR2 SYDVKM. Trimming removed 1 base from V and 8 bases from J; junction bases left unmatched: 13. The CDR3 region is CASSLLIVGQTRGYTF. The CDR3, as DNA: TGTGCCAGCAGTTTATTAATAGTGGGACAGACCCGAGGCTACACCTTC.

The V call is TRBV28, the J call TRBJ1-1, with TRBD1 matching 9 bases. The trim removed 10 bases at V and 9 bases at J, leaving 21 bases unmatched. The germline CDR1 and CDR2 sequences are MDHEN and SYDVKM. This CDR3 contains 16 residues. CDR3 amino acids: CATVLPGQGLSDKAFF. The CDR3 DNA is TGTGCCACGGTCCTACCGGGACAGGGATTATCAGACAAAGCTTTCTTT.

V is TRBV7-9 and J is TRBJ2-1; 7 bases are shared with TRBD2. The V gene's germline CDR1 is SEHNR and CDR2 FQNEAQ (reference sequence). Trimming removed 6 bases from V and 3 bases from J; junction bases left unmatched: 8. The CDR3 sequence is 15 residues long. CDR3 sequence: CASRRGGLDYNEQFF. The CDR3 DNA follows: TGTGCCAGCAGGCGCGGGGGACTCGACTACAATGAGCAGTTCTTC.

The sample holds one count of this clone. DNA for the CDR3: TGTGCCAGCAGTTTAGGTGGCCATGAGCAGTTCTTC. Translated: CASSLGGHEQFF. V and J are TRBV28 and TRBJ2-1, with D hard to call. V lost 2 bases and J 8 bases, leaving 7 bases between the germline ends. CDR3 size: 12 residues. Per germline, CDR1 MDHEN and CDR2 SYDVKM. The full variable domain, with the rest looked up from reference TRBV28 and TRBJ2-1, is DVKVTQSSRYLVKRTGEKVFLECVQDMDHENMFWYRQDPGLGLRLIYFSYDVKMKEKGDIPEGYSVSREKKERFSLILESASTNQTSMYLCASSLGGHEQFFGPGTRLTVL.

The V call is TRBV2, the J call TRBJ1-2; no reliable D call. Germline loops: CDR1 SNHLY, CDR2 FYNNEI. The CDR3 consists of 13 residues. Trimming shortened V by 4 bases and J by 4 bases, and 10 bases separated the two germline ends. The CDR3 reads CASSGDLLYGYTF. In DNA form, the CDR3 reads TGTGCCAGCAGTGGAGATTTACTCTATGGCTACACCTTC.

The V and J genes are TRBV7-9 and TRBJ1-2; D might be TRBD1 (5 bases). Trimming left V 5 bases short and J 3 bases short, with 19 bases between. Germline lookup yields CDR1 SEHNR and CDR2 FQNEAQ (reference sequence). This CDR3 has 16 residues. The CDR3 loop reads CASSKQDPRADYGYTF. CDR3 bases: TGTGCCAGCAGCAAACAAGACCCCAGGGCGGACTATGGCTACACCTTC.

The rearrangement links TRBV24-1 to TRBJ2-2; D not certain. V lost 5 bases, J lost 6 bases, and 9 bases lay in between. CDR1 is KGHDR, CDR2 SFDVKD, per germline. This CDR3 region has 13 residues. The CDR3 region is CATSVQSPGELFF. DNA for the CDR3: TGTGCCACCAGTGTACAGAGCCCCGGGGAGCTGTTTTTT.

The V and J genes are TRBV7-3 and TRBJ1-1; 7 bases agree with TRBD1. After removal of 2 bases from V and 5 bases from J, the junction contained 8 bases not matched to a gene. Germline CDR1 reads SGHTA; CDR2 reads FQGTGA. CDR3 length: 15 amino acids. CDR3 region: CASSLVTGEKTEAFF. In DNA, the CDR3 is TGTGCCAGCAGCTTAGTAACAGGGGAGAAAACTGAAGCTTTCTTT.

The chain recombines TRBV9 with TRBJ1-2; D unclear. The CDR3 has 16 residues. From germline, CDR1 is SGDLS and CDR2 YYNGEE. V was clipped by 0 bases and J by 5 bases, with 17 bases between them. The CDR3 here is CASSVGSSQQLYGYTF. The CDR3 DNA follows: TGTGCCAGCAGCGTAGGCTCGTCCCAACAGCTTTATGGCTACACCTTC.

The V call is TRBV28, the J call TRBJ1-6, with D tentatively TRBD1 (6 bases). Germline V CDR1 and CDR2: MDHEN, SYDVKM. V shed 3 bases and J shed 9 bases, with 12 bases lying between them. This CDR3 has 14 residues. The CDR3 DNA reads as TGTGCCAGCAGTTTGAGTACAGGGACTTCACCCCTCCACTTT. Translating it yields CASSLSTGTSPLHF.

The chain uses TRBV7-9 and TRBJ1-4; D unresolved. Per germline, CDR1 SEHNR and CDR2 FQNEAQ (reference sequence). Trimming pared 3 bases from V and 8 bases from J, leaving 13 bases between. The CDR3 consists of 14 residues. For the CDR3, the DNA is TGTGCCAGCAGCTTCTCCCTAGCGGGCGAAAAACTGTTTTTT. This translates into CASSFSLAGEKLFF.

J is TRBJ1-1 and V is TRBV5-4; D is ambiguous. CDR3 length: 16 amino acids. CDR1 and CDR2 (germline): SGHNT, YYREEE (reference sequence). The V end lost 2 bases, the J end lost 0 bases, and 14 bases lay between the germline ends. The CDR3 is CASSFSETWVNTEAFF. CDR3 in DNA: TGTGCCAGCAGCTTCAGCGAGACGTGGGTGAACACTGAAGCTTTCTTT.

This clone was observed a handful of times. The chain is built from TRBV28 and TRBJ1-5, with D maybe TRBD1 (5 bases). The CDR3 has 16 residues. V was cut by 5 bases and J by 1 base, with 15 bases left in between. The germline V gene has CDR1 MDHEN and CDR2 SYDVKM. This CDR3 reads CASSATPGGSNQPQHF. The CDR3 DNA reads as TGTGCCAGCAGTGCAACCCCGGGGGGAAGCAATCAGCCCCAGCATTTT.

The chain links TRBV27 to TRBJ2-3; 7 bases match TRBD1. The CDR3 contains 16 residues. Germline CDR1 reads MNHEY; CDR2 reads SMNVEV (reference sequence). The V gene end was trimmed by 5 bases and the J gene end by 3 bases; junction bases not matched to a gene: 11. The CDR3 sequence is CASSRLRGLGTDTQYF. DNA for the CDR3: TGTGCCAGCAGTCGACTAAGGGGGCTAGGAACAGATACGCAGTATTTT.

The count of this clone is one. The gene calls are TRBV7-3 and TRBJ1-1; D gene unclear. Germline V gives CDR1 SGHTA, CDR2 FQGTGA. The CDR3 is made up of 14 amino acids. Between the trimmed V and J ends, which lost 6 bases and 1 base, there was a span of 12 bases. The CDR3 protein is CASSSTGGNTEAFF. CDR3 coding DNA: TGTGCCAGCAGTTCAACCGGCGGGAACACTGAAGCTTTCTTT.

The V call is TRBV5-1, the J call TRBJ1-2; 7 bases map to TRBD1. The trim removed 0 bases at V and 4 bases at J, leaving 6 bases unmatched. In germline, CDR1 is SGHRS, CDR2 YFSETQ. This CDR3 contains 15 residues. Here the CDR3 DNA reads TGCGCCAGCAGCTTGGCGGGACAGAGGGGCTATGGCTACACCTTC. It encodes CASSLAGQRGYGYTF.

The chain uses TRBV4-3 and TRBJ2-1; perhaps TRBD1 as D (5 bases). Germline V gene data show CDR1 as LGHNA and CDR2 as YSLEER. V was trimmed by 0 bases and J by 2 bases, leaving 5 bases between them. The CDR3 loop spans 14 amino acids. CDR3 sequence: CASSQDRAYNEQFF. CDR3 in DNA: TGCGCCAGCAGCCAAGACAGGGCCTACAATGAGCAGTTCTTC.

This chain links TRBV9 with TRBJ2-1, with a weak D call TRBD2 (6 bases). This CDR3 spans 16 amino acids. V was pared by 2 bases and J by 0 bases, with 12 bases between. Germline V gene sequence: CDR1 SGDLS, CDR2 YYNGEE. CDR3 in amino acids: CASSVGGRSSYNEQFF. Written as DNA, the CDR3 is TGTGCCAGCAGCGTGGGGGGACGGAGCTCCTACAATGAGCAGTTCTTC.